A selection of T cell receptor beta chains follows, all from one sample in a study of regulatory T cells in long-lasting Graves disease. TCRdb analysed the multiplex PCR reads with MiXCR anew, one entry per CDR3 protein. The table includes 450,000 to 500,000 distinct CDR3 sequences, under 20% detected once. These sequences were also reported in another study, on T cells in Graves' hyperthyroidism and ophthalmopathy.

The sample was peripheral blood mononuclear cells (PBMCs), taken at new diagnosis, from a patient treated with antithyroid drugs. Every receptor here comes from a man aged 40-55 years with Graves disease. The CDR3 runs from the conserved cysteine through the conserved F or W. Fields, in order: J gene, V gene, D gene, clone size, CDR3 DNA, CDR3 protein. The D gene is left open where the match is weak. Not every row has a clone size; where given, it reads once, few, many or a size class.

>TRBJ2-1|TRBV11-1|.|many
TGTGCCAGCAGCCCGAGTCTCGGCTACAATGAGCAGTTCTTC
CASSPSLGYNEQFF
>TRBJ2-5|TRBV2|TRBD1|.
TGTGCCACCTCCGGGACAGGGTCAGGGGAGACCCAGTACTTC
CATSGTGSGETQYF
>TRBJ2-3|TRBV30|.|many
TGTGCCTGGAGTTGGTCGGCTTACGTGCAGTATTTT
CAWSWSAYVQYF
>TRBJ2-7|TRBV6-2/TRBV6-3|.|few
TGTGCCAGCAGTTTTTCAGAAACTACCTACGAGCAGTACTTC
CASSFSETTYEQYF
>TRBJ2-3|TRBV20-1|.|many
TGCAGTGCCCTGACCAGAACGGGCACAGATACGCAGTATTTT
CSALTRTGTDTQYF
>TRBJ1-3|TRBV30|.|many
TGTGCCTCGATCTGGGGGGCAGCCAGCTCTGGAAACACCATATATTTT
CASIWGAASSGNTIYF
>TRBJ2-3|TRBV5-5|.|many
TGTGCCAGCAGCTTCGTGGCGCGCACAGATACGCAGTATTTT
CASSFVARTDTQYF
>TRBJ2-3|TRBV20-1|.|many
TGCAGTGCCCACTTGGATACGCAGTATTTT
CSAHLDTQYF
>TRBJ2-7|TRBV20-1|TRBD2|many
TGCAGTGCGGGCTCCAGCGGGAGGTCCTACGAGCAGTACTTC
CSAGSSGRSYEQYF
>TRBJ2-7|TRBV6-2/TRBV6-3|.|many
TGTGCCAGCAGTTACCTTGGGGACTACGAGCAGTACTTC
CASSYLGDYEQYF
>TRBJ2-1|TRBV5-6|TRBD2|.
TGTGCCAGCAGCCCCGGGACTAGCGTCAATGAGCAGTTCTTC
CASSPGTSVNEQFF
>TRBJ1-5|TRBV19|.|.
TGTGCCAGTAGTATGGCCAGTAATCAGCCCCAGCATTTT
CASSMASNQPQHF
>TRBJ2-1|TRBV20-1|TRBD1|many
TGCAGTGCAACTCCCGGGACAGGGAGCAATGAGCAGTTCTTC
CSATPGTGSNEQFF
>TRBJ2-2|TRBV27|.|many
TGTGCCAGCAGCTTGACACCTAACACCGGGGAGCTGTTTTTT
CASSLTPNTGELFF
>TRBJ2-7|TRBV20-1|TRBD2|few
TGCAGTGCTGTCCTAGCGGGTGGGGTCTACGAGCAGTACTTC
CSAVLAGGVYEQYF
>TRBJ2-5|TRBV10-3|.|.
TGTGCCATCAGATACGGGACTCCTGGGAAGGAGACCCAGTACTTC
CAIRYGTPGKETQYF
>TRBJ1-5|TRBV28|.|few
TGTGCCAGCAGTATCCGCCGGGAGGATCAGCCCCAGCATTTT
CASSIRREDQPQHF
>TRBJ1-4|TRBV18|TRBD1|few
TGTGCCAGCTCGGGACAGGGGGTGAATGAAAAACTGTTTTTT
CASSGQGVNEKLFF
>TRBJ2-5|TRBV20-1|TRBD1|.
TGCAGTGCCACCGGGACAGGGTGGCAAGAGACCCAGTACTTC
CSATGTGWQETQYF
>TRBJ1-5|TRBV10-3|.|.
TGTGCCATCAGGCCATTGCTCGATCAGCCCCAGCATTTT
CAIRPLLDQPQHF
>TRBJ2-1|TRBV10-3|TRBD1|.
TGTGCCATCAGGTCCGGGACAGCAAATGAGCAGTTCTTC
CAIRSGTANEQFF
>TRBJ2-5|TRBV4-1|.|.
TGCGCCAGCAGCCCTCCCCAACGCATGGAGACCCAGTACTTC
CASSPPQRMETQYF